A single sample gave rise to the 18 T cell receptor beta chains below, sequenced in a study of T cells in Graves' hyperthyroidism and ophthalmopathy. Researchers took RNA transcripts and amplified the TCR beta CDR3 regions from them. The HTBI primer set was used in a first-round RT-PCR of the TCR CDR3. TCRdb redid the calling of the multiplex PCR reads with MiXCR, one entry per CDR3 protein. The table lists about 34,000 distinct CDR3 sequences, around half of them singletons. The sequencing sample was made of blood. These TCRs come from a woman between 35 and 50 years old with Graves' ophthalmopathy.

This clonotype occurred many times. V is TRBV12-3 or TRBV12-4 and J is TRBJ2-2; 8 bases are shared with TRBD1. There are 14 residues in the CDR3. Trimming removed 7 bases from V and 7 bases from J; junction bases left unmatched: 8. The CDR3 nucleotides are TGTGCCAGCACCTTACAGGGGGTAGACGGGGAGCTGTTTTTT. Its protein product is CASTLQGVDGELFF.

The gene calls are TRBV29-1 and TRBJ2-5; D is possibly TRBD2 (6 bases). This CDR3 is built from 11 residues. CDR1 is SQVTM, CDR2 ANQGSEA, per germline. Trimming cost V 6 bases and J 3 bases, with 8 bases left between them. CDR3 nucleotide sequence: TGCAGCGTCTGGAGGGAAGAGACCCAGTACTTC. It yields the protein CSVWREETQYF.

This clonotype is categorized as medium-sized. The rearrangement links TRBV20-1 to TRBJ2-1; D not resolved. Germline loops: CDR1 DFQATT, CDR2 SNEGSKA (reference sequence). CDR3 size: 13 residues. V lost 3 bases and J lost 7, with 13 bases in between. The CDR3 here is CSASGARDNEQFF. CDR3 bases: TGCAGTGCTAGTGGTGCTAGAGATAATGAGCAGTTCTTC.

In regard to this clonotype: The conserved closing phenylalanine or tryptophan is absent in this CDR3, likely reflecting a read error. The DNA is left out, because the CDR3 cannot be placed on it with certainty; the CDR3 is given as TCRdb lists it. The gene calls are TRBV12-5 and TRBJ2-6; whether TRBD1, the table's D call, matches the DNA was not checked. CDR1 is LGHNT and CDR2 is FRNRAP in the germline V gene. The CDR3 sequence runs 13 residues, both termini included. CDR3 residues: CASGLVKKDRTNT.

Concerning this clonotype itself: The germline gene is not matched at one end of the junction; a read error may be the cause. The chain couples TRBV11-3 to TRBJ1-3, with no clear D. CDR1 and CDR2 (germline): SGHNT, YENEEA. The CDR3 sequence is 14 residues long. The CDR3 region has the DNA TGTGCCAGCAGCTTATTGTCCTCTGAAAACACCACATATTTT. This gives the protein CASSLLSSENTTYF.

Here the CDR3 DNA reads TGTGCCTGGAGTGTAAGCAGGGCCGACACCATATATTTT. It is translated as CAWSVSRADTIYF. This chain joins TRBV30 and TRBJ1-3, with D possibly TRBD1 on 5 matching bases. The CDR3 sequence is 13 residues long. Trimming left V 0 bases short and J 8 bases short, with 11 bases between. CDR1 and CDR2 (germline): GTSNPN, SVGIG (reference sequence).

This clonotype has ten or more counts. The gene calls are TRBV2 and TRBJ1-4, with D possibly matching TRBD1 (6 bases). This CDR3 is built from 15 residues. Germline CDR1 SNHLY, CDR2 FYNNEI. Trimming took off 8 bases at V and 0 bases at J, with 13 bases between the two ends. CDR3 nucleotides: TGTGCCAGCGGGGGGGCAGTTGCAACTAATGAAAAACTGTTTTTT. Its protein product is CASGGAVATNEKLFF.

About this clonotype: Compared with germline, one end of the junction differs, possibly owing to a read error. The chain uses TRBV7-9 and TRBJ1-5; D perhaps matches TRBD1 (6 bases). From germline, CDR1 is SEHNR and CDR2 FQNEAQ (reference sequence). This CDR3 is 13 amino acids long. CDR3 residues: CASTTRGAETQHF. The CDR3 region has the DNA TGCGCCAGCACCACGAGGGGGGCAGAGACCCAGCATTTT.

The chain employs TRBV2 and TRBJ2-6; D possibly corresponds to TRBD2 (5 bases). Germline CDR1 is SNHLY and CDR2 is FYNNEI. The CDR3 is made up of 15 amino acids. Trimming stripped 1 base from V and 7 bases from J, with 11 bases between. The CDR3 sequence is CASSEEREIANVLTF. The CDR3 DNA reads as TGTGCCAGCAGTGAAGAACGGGAAATAGCCAACGTCCTGACTTTC.

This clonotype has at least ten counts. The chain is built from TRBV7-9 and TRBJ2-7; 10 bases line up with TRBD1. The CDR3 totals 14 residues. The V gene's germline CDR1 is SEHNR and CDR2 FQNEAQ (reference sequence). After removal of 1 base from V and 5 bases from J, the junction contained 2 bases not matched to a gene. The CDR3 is CASSLGQGAHEQYF. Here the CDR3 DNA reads TGTGCCAGCAGCTTAGGACAGGGGGCTCACGAGCAGTACTTC.

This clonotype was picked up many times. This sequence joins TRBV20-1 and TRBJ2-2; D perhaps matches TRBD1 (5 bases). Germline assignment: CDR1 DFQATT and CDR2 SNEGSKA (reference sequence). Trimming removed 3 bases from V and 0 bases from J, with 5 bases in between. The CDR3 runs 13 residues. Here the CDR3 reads CSARTANTGELFF. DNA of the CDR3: TGCAGTGCTAGGACAGCGAACACCGGGGAGCTGTTTTTT.

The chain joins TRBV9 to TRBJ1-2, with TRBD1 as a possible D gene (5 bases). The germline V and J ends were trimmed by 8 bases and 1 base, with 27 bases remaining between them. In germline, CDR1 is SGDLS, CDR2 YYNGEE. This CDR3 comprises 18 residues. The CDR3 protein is CASNVVLDRPDFNYGYTF. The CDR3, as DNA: TGTGCCAGTAACGTAGTTCTAGACAGACCCGACTTTAACTATGGCTACACCTTC.

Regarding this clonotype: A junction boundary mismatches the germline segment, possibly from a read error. The CDR3 reads CVSSRTGGAGNEKLFF. The DNA for the CDR3 is TGTGTCAGCAGCCGGACAGGGGGCGCCGGTAATGAAAAACTGTTTTTT. The chain has TRBV7-9 and TRBJ1-4; 11 nucleotides match TRBD1. Germline V gene lookup returns CDR1 SEHNR and CDR2 FQNEAQ (reference sequence). The length of the CDR3 is 16 residues.

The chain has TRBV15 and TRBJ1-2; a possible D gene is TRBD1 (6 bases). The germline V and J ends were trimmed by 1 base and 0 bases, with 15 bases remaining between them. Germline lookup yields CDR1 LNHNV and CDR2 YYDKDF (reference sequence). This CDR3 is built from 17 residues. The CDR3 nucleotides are TGTGCCACCAGCAGAGGGGGGGCGACTCCGGCTAACTATGGCTACACCTTC. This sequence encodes CATSRGGATPANYGYTF.

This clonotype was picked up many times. CDR3 in DNA: TGTGCCAGCAGTTCGGCCGGGACAGTTTATACCTACGAGCAGTACTTC. Translating it yields CASSSAGTVYTYEQYF. The rearrangement links TRBV28 to TRBJ2-7, with 7 bases aligning to TRBD1. The CDR3 is 16 amino acids. Germline trimming cut 4 bases from V and 2 bases from J; bases unmatched to any gene: 11. Germline CDR1 MDHEN, CDR2 SYDVKM.

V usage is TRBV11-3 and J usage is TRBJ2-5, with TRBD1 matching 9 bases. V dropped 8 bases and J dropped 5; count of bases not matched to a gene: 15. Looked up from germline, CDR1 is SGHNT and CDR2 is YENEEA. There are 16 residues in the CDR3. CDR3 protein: CASGSLQGAGQETQYF. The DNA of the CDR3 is TGTGCCAGCGGCTCACTACAGGGGGCGGGCCAGGAGACCCAGTACTTC.

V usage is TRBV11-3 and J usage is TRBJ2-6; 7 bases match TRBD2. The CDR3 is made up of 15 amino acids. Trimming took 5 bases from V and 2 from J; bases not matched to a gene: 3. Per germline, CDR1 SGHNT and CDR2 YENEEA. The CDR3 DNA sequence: TGTGCCAGCAGCCGCCGGGGGGCTGGGGCCAACGTCCTGACTTTC. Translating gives CASSRRGAGANVLTF. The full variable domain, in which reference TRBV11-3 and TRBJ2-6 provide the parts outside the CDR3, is EAGVVQSPRYKIIEKKQPVAFWCNPISGHNTLYWYLQNLGQGPELLIRYENEEAVDDSQLPKDRFSAERLKGVDSTLKIQPAELGDSAVYLCASSRRGAGANVLTFGAGSRLTVL.

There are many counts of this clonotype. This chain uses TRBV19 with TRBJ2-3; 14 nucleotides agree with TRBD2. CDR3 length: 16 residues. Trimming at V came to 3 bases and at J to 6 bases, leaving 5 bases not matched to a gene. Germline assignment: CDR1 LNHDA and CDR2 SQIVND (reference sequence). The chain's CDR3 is CASSIGTSGRGDTQYF. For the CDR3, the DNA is TGTGCCAGTAGTATCGGGACTAGCGGGAGAGGTGATACGCAGTATTTT.